A single sample is the source of the 11 T cell receptor beta chains below, sequenced in a study of blood T cells in healthy people across ages. PCR was performed a second time for roughly 6 to 12 cycles using a sample-barcoded 5' primer and a J-beta primer mix. TCRdb re-derived calls from the 5' RACE reads in MiXCR, one entry per CDR3 protein. The data show fewer than 800,000 distinct CDR3 sequences, around 20% seen once. The sequencing input was blood. The receptor set was obtained from a man between 65 and 85 years old in good health.

This clonotype was counted at least ten times. This sequence joins TRBV15 and TRBJ2-5; D might be TRBD2 (5 bases). The CDR3 runs 15 residues. Trimming left V 1 base short and J 1 base short, with 10 bases between. Per the germline V gene, CDR1 is LNHNV and CDR2 is YYDKDF (reference sequence). CDR3 nucleotides: TGTGCCACCAGCAGAGCTGACTACCTCCAAGAGACCCAGTACTTC. As protein: CATSRADYLQETQYF.

This clonotype was seen a few times. This chain joins TRBV20-1 and TRBJ2-5, with 8 bases lining up with TRBD1. Germline values: CDR1 DFQATT, CDR2 SNEGSKA (reference sequence). J lost 5 bases, V lost 5 bases, and 13 bases had no gene match. The CDR3 is 15 residues long. In DNA, the CDR3 is TGCAGTGCTGGCCGCATTCTCAGGGGGCACGAGACCCAGTACTTC. This codes for CSAGRILRGHETQYF.

The CDR3 protein is CSAREWPREPQHF. CDR3 bases: TGCAGCGCTCGAGAGTGGCCCCGGGAGCCCCAGCATTTT. The chain is built from TRBV20-1 and TRBJ1-5; D is unresolved. Germline lookup yields CDR1 DFQATT and CDR2 SNEGSKA (reference sequence). The length of the CDR3 is 13 residues.

This clonotype was counted a few times. The rearrangement links TRBV2 to TRBJ2-5, with 8 bases that match TRBD2. The germline V gene has CDR1 SNHLY and CDR2 FYNNEI. V lost 8 bases and J lost 9; bases outside the gene matches: 14. The CDR3 spans 14 residues. CDR3 DNA: TGTGCCAGCGTGGGACGTACGACGGGGGGGGCCCAGTACTTC. Translating it yields CASVGRTTGGAQYF.

Note on this clonotype: Its ends do not fully match the called genes, so a read error is possible. The J gene is TRBJ2-2, the V gene TRBV6-5; D may be TRBD1 or TRBD2 (6 bases each). The CDR3 spans 16 residues. The germline gives CDR1 MNHEY, CDR2 SVGAGI. CDR3 in amino acids: CASSYSSGRDTGEPFF. The CDR3 DNA sequence: TGTGCCAGCAGTTACTCATCGGGGCGGGACACCGGGGAGCCGTTTTTT.

This clonotype appeared once. The chain has TRBV5-5 and TRBJ2-3; 9 nucleotides match TRBD1. The CDR3 covers 14 residues. The germline gives CDR1 SGHKS, CDR2 YYEKEE (reference sequence). Trimming at V came to 2 bases and at J to 7 bases, leaving 5 bases not matched to a gene. CDR3 sequence: CASSFDRGSNTQYF. The DNA of the CDR3 is TGTGCCAGCAGCTTCGACAGGGGGAGCAATACGCAGTATTTT.

The chain carries TRBV20-1 and TRBJ2-1; 7 bases line up with TRBD2. The J call may be mistaken, given a closer DNA end match to TRBJ2-7. The germline V gene encodes CDR1 DFQATT and CDR2 SNEGSKA (reference sequence). The CDR3 runs to 12 residues. The CDR3 DNA reads TGCAGTGCTAGCGGGAGGTCTGACGAGCAGTACTTC. Protein: CSASGRSDEQYF.

CDR3 sequence reads: CAISAGNSYEQYF. The DNA for the CDR3 is TGTGCCATCAGTGCAGGGAACTCCTACGAGCAGTACTTC. The J gene is TRBJ2-7, the V gene TRBV10-3; the D gene is possibly TRBD1 (5 bases). Per the germline V gene, CDR1 is ENHRY and CDR2 is SYGVKD. V was pared by 4 bases and J by 0 bases, with 7 bases between. This CDR3 has 13 amino acids.

Turning to this clonotype: A junction end diverges from the germline sequence, so it may reflect a read error. The chain carries TRBV7-2 and TRBJ2-3, with a weak D call TRBD2 (5 bases). The length of the CDR3 is 16 residues. Germline CDR1 is SGHTA and CDR2 is FQGNSA. The CDR3 region has the DNA TGTGCCAGCAGCTTACGAGGCGGAGGAGGCACAGATACGCGGTATTTT. Translating gives CASSLRGGGGTDTRYF.

This clonotype has a handful of counts. The chain joins TRBV29-1 to TRBJ2-1, with 9 bases fitting TRBD2. CDR3 size: 13 residues. V shed 4 bases and J 3 bases; nucleotides not matched to a gene: 1. Germline CDR1 SQVTM, CDR2 ANQGSEA. CDR3: CSVGSGSYNEQFF. CDR3 DNA sequence: TGCAGCGTTGGTAGCGGGAGCTACAATGAGCAGTTCTTC.

CDR3 sequence reads: CAWSTGGGNEKLFF. The CDR3 DNA follows: TGTGCCTGGAGTACAGGGGGGGGAAATGAAAAACTGTTTTTT. V gene TRBV30 combines with J gene TRBJ1-4, with 8 bases aligning to TRBD1. There are 14 residues in the CDR3. The junction had 4 bases not matched to a gene; V was cut back by 2 bases and J by 5 bases. Looked up from germline, CDR1 is GTSNPN and CDR2 is SVGIG (reference sequence).